This TCR beta chain was sequenced in a study of blood T cell repertoires in COVID-19. Study-level information: Samples representing acute and convalescent COVID-19 were sourced from the United States, Italy and Spain. Sources were T cells, B-cell-depleted T cells, or PBMCs; the material itself was cDNA or gDNA.

The germline CDR1 and CDR2 sequences are SGDLS and YYNGEE. This CDR3 region has 16 residues. V gave up 3 bases and J gave up 2 bases; unmatched junction bases: 2. In the authors' workflow: Cell counts per sample came from amplifying reference gene primers. This table comes from immunoSEQ multiplex PCR, and its TCRdb copy is limited to in-frame clones, with some not included. Clonal size and the V and J genes are those of that table, whereas D and trimming came from the DNA. The data show approximately 140,000 clones, over 80% seen once. The receptor was isolated from a middle-aged woman with active or convalescent COVID-19. The sequenced sample consisted of peripheral blood. The V and J genes are TRBV9 and TRBJ2-1; 13 bases are a match to TRBD2. This CDR3 is CASSAGLAGTYNEQFF. In DNA, the CDR3 is TGTGCCAGCAGCGCGGGACTAGCGGGAACCTACAATGAGCAGTTCTTC.